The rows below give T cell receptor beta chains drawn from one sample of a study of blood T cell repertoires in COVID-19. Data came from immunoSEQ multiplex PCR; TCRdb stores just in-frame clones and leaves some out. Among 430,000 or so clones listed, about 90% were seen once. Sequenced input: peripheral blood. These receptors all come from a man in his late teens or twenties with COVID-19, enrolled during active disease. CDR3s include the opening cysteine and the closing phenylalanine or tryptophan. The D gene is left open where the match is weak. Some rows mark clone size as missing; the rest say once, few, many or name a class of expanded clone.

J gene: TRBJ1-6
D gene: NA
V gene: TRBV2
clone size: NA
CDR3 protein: CASDSGGGSPLHF
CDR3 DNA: TGTGCCAGCGACTCGGGGGGAGGTTCACCCCTCCACTTT

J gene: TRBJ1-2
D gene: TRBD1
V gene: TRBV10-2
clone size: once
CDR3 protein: CASRGQGAGGYTF
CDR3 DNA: TGCGCCAGCAGGGGACAGGGGGCGGGTGGCTACACCTTC

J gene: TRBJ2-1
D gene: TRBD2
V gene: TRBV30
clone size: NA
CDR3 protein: CAWSYTGLAGSNEQFF
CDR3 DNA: TGTGCCTGGAGTTACACGGGACTAGCGGGTAGCAATGAGCAGTTCTTC

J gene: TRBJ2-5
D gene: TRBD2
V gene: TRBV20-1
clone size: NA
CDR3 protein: CSASSGREETQYF
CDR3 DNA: TGCAGTGCTAGTAGCGGGCGTGAGGAGACCCAGTACTTC

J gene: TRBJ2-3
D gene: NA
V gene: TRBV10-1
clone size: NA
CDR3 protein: CASSEAGPSTDTQYF
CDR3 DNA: TGCGCCAGCAGTGAAGCAGGTCCTAGCACAGATACGCAGTATTTT

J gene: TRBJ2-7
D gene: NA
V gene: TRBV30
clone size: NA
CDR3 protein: CAWSPGLRTYEQYF
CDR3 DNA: TGTGCCTGGAGTCCCGGACTACGAACCTACGAGCAGTACTTC

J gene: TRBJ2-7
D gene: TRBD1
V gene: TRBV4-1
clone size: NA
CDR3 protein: CASSGTGDEQYF
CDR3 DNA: TGCGCCAGCAGCGGGACAGGGGACGAGCAGTACTTC

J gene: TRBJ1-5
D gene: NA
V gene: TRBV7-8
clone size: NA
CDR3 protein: CASSWGGLEQPQHF
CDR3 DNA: TGTGCCAGCAGCTGGGGGGGGCTGGAACAGCCCCAGCATTTT

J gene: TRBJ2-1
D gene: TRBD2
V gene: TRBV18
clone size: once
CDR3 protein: CASSPAGGGNEQFF
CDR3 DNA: TGTGCCAGCTCACCGGCGGGAGGGGGGAATGAGCAGTTCTTC

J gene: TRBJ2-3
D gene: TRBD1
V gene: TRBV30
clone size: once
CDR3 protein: CAWIGLPTGGQYF
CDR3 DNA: TGTGCCTGGATTGGTCTCCCAACAGGGGGGCAGTATTTT

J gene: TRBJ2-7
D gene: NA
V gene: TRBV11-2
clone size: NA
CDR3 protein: CASSERATGPFSYEQYF
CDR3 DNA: TGTGCCAGCAGCGAACGAGCGACAGGACCTTTCTCCTACGAGCAGTACTTC

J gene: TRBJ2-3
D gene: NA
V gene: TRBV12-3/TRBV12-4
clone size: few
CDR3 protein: CASSQSRDYPQYF
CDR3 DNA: TGTGCCAGCAGCCAAAGCAGGGATTATCCGCAGTATTTT

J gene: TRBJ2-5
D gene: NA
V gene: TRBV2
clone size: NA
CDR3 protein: CASLRTSGETQYF
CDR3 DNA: TGTGCCAGCCTGAGGACCAGCGGGGAGACCCAGTACTTC

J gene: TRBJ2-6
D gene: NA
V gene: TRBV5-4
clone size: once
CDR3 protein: CASSLDRSGANVLTF
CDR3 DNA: TGTGCCAGCAGCCTAGACAGGTCTGGGGCCAACGTCCTGACTTTC

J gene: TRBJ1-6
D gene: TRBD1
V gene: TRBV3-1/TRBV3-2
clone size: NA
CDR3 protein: CASRGQSNSPLHF
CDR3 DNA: TGTGCCAGCAGGGGACAGAGCAATTCACCCCTCCACTTT

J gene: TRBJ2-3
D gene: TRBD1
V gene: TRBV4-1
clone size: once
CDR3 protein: CASSQAGTGGSTDTQYF
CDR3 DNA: TGCGCCAGCAGCCAAGCCGGGACAGGGGGGAGCACAGATACGCAGTATTTT

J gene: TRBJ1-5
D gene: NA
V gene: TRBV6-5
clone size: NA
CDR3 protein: CASTSGLGQPQHF
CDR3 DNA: TGTGCCAGCACCTCAGGCCTGGGTCAGCCCCAGCATTTT

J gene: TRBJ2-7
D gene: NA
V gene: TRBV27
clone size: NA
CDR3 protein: CASSPRRSYEQYF
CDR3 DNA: TGTGCCAGCAGTCCTAGGCGTTCCTACGAGCAGTACTTC

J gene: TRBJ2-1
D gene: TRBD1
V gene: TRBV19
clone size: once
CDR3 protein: CASGRQGSGNEQFF
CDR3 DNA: TGTGCCAGTGGTCGACAGGGTAGTGGCAATGAGCAGTTCTTC

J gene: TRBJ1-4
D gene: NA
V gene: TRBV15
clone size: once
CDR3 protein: CATSDSRTNEKLFF
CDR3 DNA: TGTGCCACCAGCGACTCAAGGACTAATGAAAAACTGTTTTTT

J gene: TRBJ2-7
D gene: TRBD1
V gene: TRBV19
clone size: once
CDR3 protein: CASSTWTGGYEQYF
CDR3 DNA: TGTGCCAGTAGTACCTGGACAGGGGGATACGAGCAGTACTTC

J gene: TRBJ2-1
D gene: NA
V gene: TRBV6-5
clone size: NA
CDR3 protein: CASSRMRNEQFF
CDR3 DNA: TGTGCCAGCAGCCGCATGCGCAATGAGCAGTTCTTC

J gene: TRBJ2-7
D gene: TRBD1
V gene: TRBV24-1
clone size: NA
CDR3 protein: CATYRGGRIRTEQYF
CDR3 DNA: TGTGCCACCTATCGAGGGGGCAGAATAAGGACCGAGCAGTACTTC

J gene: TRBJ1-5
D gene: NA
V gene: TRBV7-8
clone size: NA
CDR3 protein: CASSQPVEPQHF
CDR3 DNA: TGTGCCAGCAGCCAGCCGGTTGAGCCCCAGCATTTT

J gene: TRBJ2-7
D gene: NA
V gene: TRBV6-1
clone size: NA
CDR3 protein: CASSEVVWELAYEQYF
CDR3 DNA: TGTGCCAGCAGTGAAGTTGTCTGGGAGTTGGCCTACGAGCAGTACTTC

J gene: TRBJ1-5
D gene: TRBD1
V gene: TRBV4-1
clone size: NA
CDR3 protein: CASSLWDRGNQPQHF
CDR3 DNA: TGCGCCAGCAGCCTTTGGGACAGGGGCAATCAGCCCCAGCATTTT

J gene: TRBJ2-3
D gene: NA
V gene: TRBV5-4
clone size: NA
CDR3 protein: CASSLILTDTQYF
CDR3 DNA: TGTGCCAGCAGCTTGATCCTCACAGATACGCAGTATTTT

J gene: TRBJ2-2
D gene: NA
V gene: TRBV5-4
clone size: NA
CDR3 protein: CASSFGQSTGELFF
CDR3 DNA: TGTGCCAGCAGCTTCGGACAGTCCACCGGGGAGCTGTTTTTT

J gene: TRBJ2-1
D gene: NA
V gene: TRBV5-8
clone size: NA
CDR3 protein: CASSLAWQFEQFF
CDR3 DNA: TGTGCCAGCAGCTTGGCCTGGCAGTTTGAGCAGTTCTTC

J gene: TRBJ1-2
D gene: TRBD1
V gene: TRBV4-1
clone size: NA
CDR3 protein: CASSQGTGGSGGYTF
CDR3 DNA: TGCGCCAGCAGCCAAGGAACAGGGGGTTCGGGTGGCTACACCTTC

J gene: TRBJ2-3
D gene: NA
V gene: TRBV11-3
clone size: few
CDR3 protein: CASSPTGDTQYF
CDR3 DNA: TGTGCCAGCAGCCCGACGGGAGATACGCAGTATTTT

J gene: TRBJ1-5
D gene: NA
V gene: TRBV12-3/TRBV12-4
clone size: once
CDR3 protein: CASSRFGDQPQHF
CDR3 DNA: TGTGCCAGCTCCCGTTTCGGAGACCAGCCCCAGCATTTT

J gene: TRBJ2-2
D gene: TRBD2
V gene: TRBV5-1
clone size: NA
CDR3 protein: CASSPRTSADYTGELFF
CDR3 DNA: TGCGCCAGCAGCCCAAGGACTAGCGCGGACTACACCGGGGAGCTGTTTTTT

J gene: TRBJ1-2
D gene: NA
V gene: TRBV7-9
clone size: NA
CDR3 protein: CASSVFGGYTF
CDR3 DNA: TGTGCCAGCAGCGTTTTCGGGGGCTACACCTTC

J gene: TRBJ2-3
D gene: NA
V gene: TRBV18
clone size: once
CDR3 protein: CASSPGPDTQYF
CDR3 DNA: TGTGCCAGCTCACCGGGGCCAGATACGCAGTATTTT

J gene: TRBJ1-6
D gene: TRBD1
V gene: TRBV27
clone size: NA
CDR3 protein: CASSFLGLRGQGAGNSPLHF
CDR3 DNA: TGTGCCAGCAGTTTCTTAGGGCTCAGGGGTCAGGGGGCTGGAAATTCACCCCTCCACTTT

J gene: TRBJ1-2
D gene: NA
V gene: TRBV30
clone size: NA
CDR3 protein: CAWSLSYGYTF
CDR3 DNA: TGTGCCTGGAGCCTTAGCTATGGCTACACCTTC

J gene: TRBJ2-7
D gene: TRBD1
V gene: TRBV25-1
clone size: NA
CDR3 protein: CASNPGQGIEEQYF
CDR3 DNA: TGTGCCAGCAACCCCGGACAGGGGATAGAGGAGCAGTACTTC